The clone carrying this T cell receptor (beta chain) was seen once. The data were obtained in a study of blood T cell repertoires in COVID-19. About the research overall: The study drew acute and convalescent COVID-19 samples from the United States, Italy and Spain. The analysed material was cDNA or gDNA that came from T cells, B-cell-depleted T cells, or PBMCs.

Per the original methods: Estimates of nucleated cell counts were drawn from the amplification of reference gene primers. Some clones are missing from TCRdb's copy, which holds only in-frame ones; the method was immunoSEQ multiplex PCR. V, J and clone size are taken as reported in that table, and D and trimming were inferred from the DNA itself. The sample lists a few hundred thousand clones; around 80% were seen once. With 4 bases removed from V and 8 bases from J, the gap between germline ends came to 11 bases. The length of the CDR3 is 13 residues. Per the germline V gene, CDR1 is KGHSH and CDR2 is LQKENI.

The TCR sequence derives from a woman older than 75 with active or convalescent COVID-19. The source material was peripheral blood. The chain links TRBV18 to TRBJ1-4; weak D call: TRBD1 (6 bases). This CDR3 is CASSHNREEKLFF. In DNA, the CDR3 is TGTGCCAGCTCACACAACAGGGAGGAAAAACTGTTTTTT.